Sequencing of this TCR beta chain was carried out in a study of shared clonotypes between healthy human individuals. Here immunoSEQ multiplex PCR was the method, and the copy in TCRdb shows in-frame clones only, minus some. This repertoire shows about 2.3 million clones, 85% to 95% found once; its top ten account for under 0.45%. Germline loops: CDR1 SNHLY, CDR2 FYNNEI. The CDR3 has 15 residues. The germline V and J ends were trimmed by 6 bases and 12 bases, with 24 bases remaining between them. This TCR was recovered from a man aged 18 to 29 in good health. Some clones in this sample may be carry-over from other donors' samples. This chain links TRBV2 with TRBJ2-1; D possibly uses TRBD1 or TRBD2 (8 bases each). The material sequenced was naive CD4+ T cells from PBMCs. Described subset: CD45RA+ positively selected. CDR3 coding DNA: TGTGCCAGCAGGGGACAGGCGGTTTCGGGAGGGCTGCAGTTCTTC. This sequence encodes CASRGQAVSGGLQFF.